Following are 18 T cell receptor beta chains from one sample sequenced in a study of Ad26.COV2.S vaccination and SARS-CoV-2 variants. Treatment here: around 19 received Ad26.COV2.S at low or high dose, single or two shots; several received placebo; per-sample allocation not given. Specimen acquisition occurred on day 63 following the initial vaccine or placebo injection. The protocol was immunoSEQ multiplex PCR, while the TCRdb copy is restricted to in-frame clones and leaves out a portion. Here the sample spans hundreds of thousands of clones, about nine tenths being singletons. Source: peripheral blood, taken in a trial of Ad26.COV2.S vaccine versus placebo. These receptors originate from a person between 18 and 65 years old who received the Ad26.COV2.S COVID-19 vaccine or a placebo.

The chain carries TRBV28 and TRBJ2-5, with 7 bases lining up with TRBD1. This CDR3 has 14 amino acids. V dropped 0 bases and J dropped 5; count of bases not matched to a gene: 3. Per the germline V gene, CDR1 is MDHEN and CDR2 is SYDVKM. CDR3 in amino acids: CASSLWTGSETQYF. CDR3 bases: TGTGCCAGCAGTTTATGGACAGGGAGTGAGACCCAGTACTTC.

This clone was recorded only once. The chain is built from TRBV7-8 and TRBJ2-5, with 7 bases matching TRBD1. With V trimmed by 1 base and J by 0 bases, 5 bases remained unmatched. The CDR3 is 16 amino acids. The germline CDR1 and CDR2 sequences are SGHVS and FQNEAQ. DNA of the CDR3: TGTGCCAGCAGCTTAGAGGCAGGGGGATACCAAGAGACCCAGTACTTC. Its protein product is CASSLEAGGYQETQYF.

This clone was observed a handful of times. This chain links TRBV12-3 or TRBV12-4 with TRBJ1-2; D is ambiguous. The CDR3 contains 13 residues. V gave up 5 bases and J gave up 3 bases, with 10 bases separating them. CDR3 DNA sequence: TGTGCCAGCAGTCTAAACTGGGACTATGGCTACACCTTC. Translated, it gives CASSLNWDYGYTF.

V is TRBV12-3 or TRBV12-4 and J is TRBJ2-7; a weak D match, TRBD2 (5 bases). Deletions cut 3 bases from V and 2 bases from J, with 8 bases between. There are 13 residues in the CDR3. The CDR3 loop is CASSFLAAYEQYF. Written as DNA, the CDR3 is TGTGCCAGCAGTTTCCTAGCCGCCTACGAGCAGTACTTC.

V is TRBV29-1 and J is TRBJ2-1; D tentatively reads TRBD1 or TRBD2 (5 bases each). Germline V gives CDR1 SQVTM, CDR2 ANQGSEA. The CDR3 runs 15 residues. V was trimmed by 3 bases and J by 3 bases, leaving 15 bases between them. In DNA form, the CDR3 reads TGCAGCGTTGATAGGGGAGACGACAGCTACAATGAGCAGTTCTTC. Its protein product is CSVDRGDDSYNEQFF.

This rearrangement joins TRBV6-2 or TRBV6-3 to TRBJ2-1, with 7 bases fitting TRBD1. The CDR3 consists of 13 residues. Germline CDR1 and CDR2: MNHEY and SVGEGT. The trim removed 5 bases at V and 13 bases at J, leaving 11 bases unmatched. The CDR3 region is CASSATGSTAQFF. CDR3 DNA sequence: TGTGCCAGCAGTGCGACAGGGTCCACAGCCCAGTTCTTC.

The rearrangement links TRBV9 to TRBJ1-1; TRBD1 is a possible D gene (6 bases). The CDR3 has 16 amino acids. From germline, CDR1 is SGDLS and CDR2 YYNGEE. Trimming took 0 bases from V and 3 from J, leaving 15 bases between them. The CDR3 is CASSVAGGALDTEAFF. The CDR3 bases are TGTGCCAGCAGCGTAGCGGGGGGGGCTTTGGACACTGAAGCTTTCTTT.

The V call is TRBV19, the J call TRBJ2-5, with 10 bases lining up with TRBD2. Trimming took 3 bases from V and 5 from J; bases not matched to a gene: 9. CDR3 length: 16 amino acids. Germline V gene sequence: CDR1 LNHDA, CDR2 SQIVND (reference sequence). The CDR3 loop reads CASSMGLAGDRETQYF. For the CDR3, the DNA is TGTGCCAGTAGTATGGGTCTAGCGGGAGATAGGGAGACCCAGTACTTC. Combining the CDR3 with reference TRBV19 and TRBJ2-5 gives the whole variable domain DGGITQSPKYLFRKEGQNVTLSCEQNLNHDAMYWYRQDPGQGLRLIYYSQIVNDFQKGDIAEGYSVSREKKESFPLTVTSAQKNPTAFYLCASSMGLAGDRETQYFGPGTRLLVL.

This clone has just one count. The V and J genes are TRBV7-2 and TRBJ2-7, with D tentatively TRBD2 (6 bases). There are 15 residues in the CDR3. Germline V gene sequence: CDR1 SGHTA, CDR2 FQGNSA. V shed 0 bases and J shed 0 bases, with 9 bases lying between them. The CDR3 sequence is CASSLAVAVSYEQYF. The CDR3 DNA sequence: TGTGCCAGCAGCTTAGCGGTAGCGGTCTCCTACGAGCAGTACTTC.

The J gene is TRBJ2-1, the V gene TRBV7-9; 8 bases line up with TRBD2. V lost 5 bases to trimming and J lost 0 bases; unmatched junction nucleotides: 9. CDR1 is SEHNR, CDR2 FQNEAQ, per germline (reference sequence). CDR3 size: 17 residues. CDR3 region: CASSPGLAGPSYNEQFF. CDR3 nucleotide sequence: TGTGCCAGCAGCCCTGGACTAGCAGGACCCTCCTACAATGAGCAGTTCTTC.

The sample holds one count of this clone. V gene TRBV12-5 combines with J gene TRBJ1-3; D might be TRBD1 (6 bases). The CDR3 totals 21 residues. Germline V gene lookup returns CDR1 LGHNT and CDR2 FRNRAP. Deletions cut 6 bases from V and 0 bases from J, with 30 bases between. The chain's CDR3 is CASGGSPGAGLPRDSGNTIYF. The CDR3 DNA reads as TGTGCTAGTGGAGGGTCCCCGGGGGCAGGCTTACCTCGGGACTCTGGAAACACCATATATTTT.

The chain uses TRBV18 and TRBJ2-4, with D uncertain. CDR3 length equals 13 residues. Trimming stripped 3 bases from V and 6 bases from J, with 9 bases between. Germline-derived CDR1 and CDR2 are KGHSH and LQKENI. CDR3 DNA sequence: TGTGCCAGCTCACCGAATCAAGCAAACATTCAGTACTTC. Translating gives CASSPNQANIQYF.

The chain uses TRBV18 and TRBJ1-6; the D gene is possibly TRBD1 (6 bases). The CDR3 is 14 residues long. Trimming removed 3 bases at V and 7 bases at J, with 10 bases between. Germline V gives CDR1 KGHSH, CDR2 LQKENI. CDR3 nucleotide sequence: TGTGCCAGCTCACCCACCGACAGGAATTCACCCCTCCACTTT. Amino acid sequence: CASSPTDRNSPLHF.

CDR3 DNA sequence: TGCGCCAGCAGCCCCGGGACAGGGTTATCCTACGAGCAGTACTTC. Amino acids: CASSPGTGLSYEQYF. The chain is built from TRBV5-1 and TRBJ2-7, with 9 bases matching TRBD1. Germline V gene data show CDR1 as SGHRS and CDR2 as YFSETQ. The V gene end was trimmed by 4 bases and the J gene end by 1 base; junction bases not matched to a gene: 6. This CDR3 is built from 15 residues.

The chain carries TRBV9 and TRBJ2-2; D may match TRBD1 or TRBD2 (5 bases each). V shed 4 bases and J shed 4 bases, with 11 bases lying between them. In germline, CDR1 is SGDLS, CDR2 YYNGEE. This CDR3 spans 14 amino acids. The CDR3 nucleotides are TGTGCCAGCAGCCCCGGGACCAGCACCGGGGAGCTGTTTTTT. Its translation: CASSPGTSTGELFF.

V gene TRBV4-2 combines with J gene TRBJ2-1; D ambiguous. The CDR3 runs to 13 residues. Germline lookup yields CDR1 LGHNA and CDR2 YNFKEQ. V was cut by 1 base and J by 5 bases, with 6 bases left in between. This CDR3 reads CASSQAAHNEQFF. Here the CDR3 DNA reads TGTGCCAGCAGCCAAGCGGCTCACAATGAGCAGTTCTTC.

The chain employs TRBV7-2 and TRBJ2-7, with D unclear. CDR1 is SGHTA, CDR2 FQGNSA, per germline. The CDR3 length is 13 residues. V shed 2 bases and J shed 3 bases, with 8 bases lying between them. The CDR3: CASSLTRNYEQYF. The CDR3 region has the DNA TGTGCCAGCAGCTTAACCCGAAACTACGAGCAGTACTTC.

This clone appeared a few times. The chain uses TRBV30 and TRBJ2-7; 9 nucleotides agree with TRBD1. Germline assignment: CDR1 GTSNPN and CDR2 SVGIG (reference sequence). There are 14 residues in the CDR3. Trimming cost V 0 bases and J 6 bases; bases outside gene matches: 6. CDR3 sequence reads: CAWSVGTGFIEQYF. The CDR3 DNA follows: TGTGCCTGGAGTGTCGGGACAGGGTTCATCGAGCAGTACTTC.